These 3 T cell receptor beta chains were all obtained from the same sample, sequenced in a study of OX40 agonist ivuxolimab in advanced cancers. Only in-frame clones appear in the TCRdb table, and some are missing; sequencing was by immunoSEQ multiplex PCR. The sample carries about 71,000 clones, 86% recorded once. Here the sequenced sample was CD4+ or CD8+ T cells sorted from blood, taken in a trial of the OX40 agonist ivuxolimab. These receptors all come from an adult with an advanced solid tumor such as melanoma, head and neck, liver or kidney cancer.

The gene calls are TRBV4-1 and TRBJ2-7; D call uncertain. The germline V gene encodes CDR1 MGHRA and CDR2 YSYEKL. CDR3 length equals 15 residues. V gave up 0 bases and J gave up 2 bases, with 11 bases separating them. For the CDR3, the DNA is TGCGCCAGCAGCCAAGATCCCCACAGTACCTACGAGCAGTACTTC. Its translation is CASSQDPHSTYEQYF.

J is TRBJ2-5 and V is TRBV5-1, with 14 bases matching TRBD2. CDR3 length: 16 residues. V dropped 4 bases and J dropped 5; count of bases not matched to a gene: 7. Germline V gene lookup returns CDR1 SGHRS and CDR2 YFSETQ. This CDR3 is CASSLPGLAGVETQYF. The CDR3 DNA reads TGCGCCAGCAGCCTGCCGGGACTAGCGGGAGTCGAGACCCAGTACTTC. Based on the CDR3 plus reference TRBV5-1 and TRBJ2-5, the full variable domain is KAGVTQTPRYLIKTRGQQVTLSCSPISGHRSVSWYQQTPGQGLQFLFEYFSETQRNKGNFPGRFSGRQFSNSRSEMNVSTLELGDSALYLCASSLPGLAGVETQYFGPGTRLLVL.

This chain links TRBV21-1 with TRBJ1-6; TRBD1 reflects the table's D call only, with no check against the DNA. TRBV21-1 is given as a pseudogene. CDR3 length: 18 amino acids. CDR3 in DNA: TGTGCCAGCAGCATAGGATCCCGGGACAGGGGGGATTTTGCACCCCTCCACTTT. It is translated as CASSIGSRDRGDFAPLHF.